Included here is one T cell receptor beta chain sequence, with context. PCR employed 60 Vbeta and 13 Jbeta primers. The data were produced by immunoSEQ multiplex PCR, yet TCRdb's version contains in-frame clones alone and is incomplete. The data contain tens of thousands of clones, over 60% of them seen just once; the ten biggest clones take up around 4.6%. This sample is drawn from a study of cytomegalovirus exposure and HLA in healthy donors. The CDR3 sequence is 13 residues long. Germline V CDR1 and CDR2: MNHEY, SMNVEV (reference sequence). Trimming cost V 8 bases and J 2 bases; bases outside gene matches: 6.

This receptor was obtained from a woman between 40 and 50 years old in good health and CMV-seropositive. What was sequenced was PBMCs. The rearrangement links TRBV27 to TRBJ2-7, with 7 bases that match TRBD2. The CDR3 sequence: CASGRGPTYEQYF. CDR3 nucleotides: TGTGCCAGCGGGAGGGGACCTACCTACGAGCAGTACTTC.